This entry describes one T cell receptor beta chain. The antigen is unknown. This entry belongs to a study of a mutant IDH1 vaccine in newly diagnosed glioma. Trimming took 4 bases from V and 0 from J; bases not matched to a gene: 1. Germline V gene data show CDR1 as SNHLY and CDR2 as FYNNEI. CDR3 length: 14 residues. Sample time point: week 5, during vaccination. Each dose of the vaccine consisted of 300 ug of mutant IDH1 20-mer peptide, with topical imiquimod. Sequencing was performed with immunoSEQ multiplex PCR; in TCRdb, only in-frame clones are kept and a portion is missing. In the table there are about 38,000 clones, around three quarters of which are singletons.

The chain uses TRBV2 and TRBJ2-3; 7 nucleotides match TRBD2. Here the sequenced sample was PBMCs, taken from a glioma patient whose treatment included an IDH1 peptide vaccine. This receptor was identified in a man in his forties with glioma. The CDR3 region has the DNA TGTGCCAGCAGTGGGGAGGGTAGCACAGATACGCAGTATTTT. Translating gives CASSGEGSTDTQYF.